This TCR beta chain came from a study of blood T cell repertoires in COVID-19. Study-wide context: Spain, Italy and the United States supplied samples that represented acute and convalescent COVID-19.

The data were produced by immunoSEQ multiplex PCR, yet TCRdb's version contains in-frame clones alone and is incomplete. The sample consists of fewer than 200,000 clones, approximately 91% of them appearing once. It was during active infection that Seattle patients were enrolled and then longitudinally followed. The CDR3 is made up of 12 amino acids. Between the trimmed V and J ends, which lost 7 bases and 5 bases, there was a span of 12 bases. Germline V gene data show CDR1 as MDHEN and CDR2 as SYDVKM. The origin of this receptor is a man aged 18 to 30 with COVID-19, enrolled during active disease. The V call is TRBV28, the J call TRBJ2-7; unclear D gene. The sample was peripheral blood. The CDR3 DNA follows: TGTGCCAGCAACCGAATTCAGAACGAGCAGTACTTC. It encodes CASNRIQNEQYF.